Following are 13 T cell receptor beta chains from one sample sequenced in a study of blood T cell repertoires in COVID-19. The assay was immunoSEQ multiplex PCR, and TCRdb's table has in-frame clones only and misses some. The data contain 170,000 or so clones, 86% of them seen just once; the ten biggest clones take up under 9.5%. The sequencing sample was made of peripheral blood. These receptors came from a man in his forties or fifties with active or convalescent COVID-19.

The J gene is TRBJ2-1, the V gene TRBV5-1, with 12 bases fitting TRBD2. Germline V gene sequence: CDR1 SGHRS, CDR2 YFSETQ. The ends lost 3 bases at V and 9 bases at J; junction bases unmatched: 10. The CDR3 covers 16 residues. In DNA form, the CDR3 reads TGCGCCAGCAGCTCTCTGACTAGCGGGAGCGGGAGTGAGCAGTTCTTC. Residues: CASSSLTSGSGSEQFF.

CDR3 region: CASSPYSGTGDEKLFF. The CDR3 nucleotides are TGTGCCAGCAGCCCCTACTCCGGGACAGGGGATGAAAAACTGTTTTTT. The chain employs TRBV4-2 and TRBJ1-4; 10 nucleotides align to TRBD1. J gave up 6 bases and V 4 bases, and 8 bases lay outside the gene matches. The CDR3 extends over 16 amino acids. The germline V gene encodes CDR1 LGHNA and CDR2 YNFKEQ.

CDR3 loop: CASSVMRAAYNEQFF. In DNA form, the CDR3 reads TGTGCCAGCAGTGTTATGAGGGCGGCTTACAATGAGCAGTTCTTC. The V and J genes are TRBV28 and TRBJ2-1; weak D call: TRBD2 (5 bases). V was trimmed by 5 bases and J by 4 bases, leaving 15 bases between them. Germline CDR1 is MDHEN and CDR2 is SYDVKM. This CDR3 is built from 15 residues. The complete variable domain, with remaining parts taken from reference TRBV28 and TRBJ2-1, reads DVKVTQSSRYLVKRTGEKVFLECVQDMDHENMFWYRQDPGLGLRLIYFSYDVKMKEKGDIPEGYSVSREKKERFSLILESASTNQTSMYLCASSVMRAAYNEQFFGPGTRLTVL.

This clone occurred once. The chain has TRBV6-2 or TRBV6-3 and TRBJ1-2, with a weak D call TRBD1 (5 bases). The CDR3 has 16 residues. V was cut by 4 bases and J by 2 bases, with 17 bases left in between. The germline V gene encodes CDR1 MNHEY and CDR2 SVGEGT. This chain's CDR3 is CASSSQSNRKNYGYTF. CDR3 in DNA: TGTGCCAGCAGTTCTCAGTCAAACAGGAAAAACTATGGCTACACCTTC.

V is TRBV4-1 and J is TRBJ2-7, with TRBD2 matching over 9 bases. Germline V CDR1 and CDR2: MGHRA, YSYEKL. The CDR3 has 16 residues. V was pared by 1 base and J by 8 bases, with 12 bases of the junction left unmatched. The CDR3 loop reads CASSQAGREGVLQQYF. In nucleotides, the CDR3 is TGCGCCAGCAGCCAAGCCGGGCGGGAGGGCGTTTTGCAGCAGTACTTC.

The chain uses TRBV7-9 and TRBJ2-7, with a weak D call TRBD2 (6 bases). Trimming pared 1 base from V and 5 bases from J, leaving 6 bases between. Germline V gene lookup returns CDR1 SEHNR and CDR2 FQNEAQ (reference sequence). The CDR3 spans 12 residues. Here the CDR3 reads CASSLGRDEQYF. CDR3 coding DNA: TGTGCCAGCAGCTTAGGGAGGGACGAGCAGTACTTC.

The rearrangement joins TRBV2 to TRBJ2-7; D remains ambiguous. With 1 base removed from V and 5 bases from J, the gap between germline ends came to 3 bases. CDR1 is SNHLY, CDR2 FYNNEI, per germline. The CDR3 has 11 amino acids. CDR3 nucleotides: TGTGCCAGCAGTGAAGTAAACGAGCAGTACTTC. Translation: CASSEVNEQYF. The variable domain in full, with the rest retrieved from reference TRBV2 and TRBJ2-7, is EPEVTQTPSHQVTQMGQEVILRCVPISNHLYFYWYRQILGQKVEFLVSFYNNEISEKSEIFDDQFSVERPDGSNFTLKIRSTKLEDSAMYFCASSEVNEQYFGPGTRLTVT.

This chain links TRBV19 with TRBJ2-1, with TRBD1 matching 8 bases. Germline V gene sequence: CDR1 LNHDA, CDR2 SQIVND (reference sequence). The J segment lost 3 bases and the V segment lost 4 bases, leaving 8 bases of the junction unmatched. The CDR3 extends over 16 amino acids. DNA for the CDR3: TGTGCCAGTAGTAAACCCCAGGGGGCCATCTACAATGAGCAGTTCTTC. It specifies CASSKPQGAIYNEQFF.

The chain joins TRBV4-1 to TRBJ1-5; D unresolved. Germline lookup yields CDR1 MGHRA and CDR2 YSYEKL. This CDR3 is built from 14 residues. Trimming cost V 3 bases and J 7 bases, with 13 bases left between them. CDR3 sequence: CASSHGLPRQPQHF. The CDR3 coding sequence is TGCGCCAGCAGCCATGGACTTCCGAGACAGCCCCAGCATTTT.

The CDR3 sequence is CASSDNRLAADTQYF. In DNA form, the CDR3 reads TGTGCCAGCAGCGATAATCGACTAGCCGCAGATACGCAGTATTTT. J is TRBJ2-3 and V is TRBV7-2; the match to TRBD2 covers 7 bases. The CDR3 covers 15 residues. The germline V gene encodes CDR1 SGHTA and CDR2 FQGNSA. After removal of 5 bases from V and 4 bases from J, the junction contained 9 bases not matched to a gene.

The V call is TRBV9, the J call TRBJ2-1, with 11 nucleotides matching TRBD2. V shed 0 bases and J 5 bases; nucleotides not matched to a gene: 7. This CDR3 is 17 amino acids long. Germline CDR1 SGDLS, CDR2 YYNGEE. For the CDR3, the DNA is TGTGCCAGCAGCGTAGAACTAGCGGGGGCCCAGAACAATGAGCAGTTCTTC. Encoded protein: CASSVELAGAQNNEQFF. Based on the CDR3 plus reference TRBV9 and TRBJ2-1, the full variable domain is DSGVTQTPKHLITATGQRVTLRCSPRSGDLSVYWYQQSLDQGLQFLIQYYNGEERAKGNILERFSAQQFPDLHSELNLSSLELGDSALYFCASSVELAGAQNNEQFFGPGTRLTVL.

The genes are TRBV5-1 and TRBJ2-2; D is possibly TRBD1 (6 bases). The CDR3 spans 14 residues. Between the trimmed V and J ends, which lost 4 bases and 6 bases, there was a span of 13 bases. Germline CDR1 reads SGHRS; CDR2 reads YFSETQ. CDR3 sequence (DNA): TGCGCCAGCAGCGCGGTGGGGGCGTCCGGGGAGCTGTTTTTT. It encodes CASSAVGASGELFF.

The V call is TRBV14, the J call TRBJ2-1; 11 nucleotides line up with TRBD2. The length of the CDR3 is 18 residues. The V gene's germline CDR1 is SGHDN and CDR2 FVKESK. Unmatched junction bases numbered 14, after V lost 3 bases and J lost 7 bases. CDR3 DNA: TGTGCCAGCAGCCAGACGACTAGCGGGGATACTAGGTGGAATGAGCAGTTCTTC. Protein: CASSQTTSGDTRWNEQFF. The whole variable domain, filled in from reference TRBV14 and TRBJ2-1, reads EAGVTQFPSHSVIEKGQTVTLRCDPISGHDNLYWYRRVMGKEIKFLLHFVKESKQDESGMPNNRFLAERTGGTYSTLKVQPAELEDSGVYFCASSQTTSGDTRWNEQFFGPGTRLTVL.